This TCR beta chain is drawn from a study of technical replicates of blood from a handful of donors. TCRdb's copy holds only in-frame clones and misses some; the assay was immunoSEQ multiplex PCR. This sample has tens of thousands of clones, with under 98% found just once. CDR3 size: 15 residues. CDR1 MNHEY and CDR2 SMNVEV come from the germline V gene (reference sequence). V was trimmed by 4 bases and J by 1 base, leaving 13 bases between them. The receptor comes from a human donor in good health. Input material: T cells isolated from PBMCs. V gene TRBV27 combines with J gene TRBJ1-1; D gene uncertain. CDR3 sequence: CASSSLGGKNTEAFF. The CDR3, as DNA: TGTGCCAGCAGTTCCCTGGGAGGAAAGAACACTGAAGCTTTCTTT.